The 13 T cell receptor beta chains below all came from one sample that was sequenced in a study of cytomegalovirus exposure and HLA in healthy donors. The PCR made use of 60 Vbeta and 13 Jbeta primers. The data were produced by immunoSEQ multiplex PCR, yet TCRdb's version contains in-frame clones alone and is incomplete. The profile shows around 110,000 clones, around three quarters of them singletons. Sequences were obtained from PBMCs. These receptor sequences come from a woman aged 18-29 years in good health and CMV-seropositive.

The CDR3 protein is CAWGQGRADTQYF. The CDR3 coding sequence is TGTGCCTGGGGACAGGGGAGAGCCGATACGCAGTATTTT. The chain joins TRBV30 to TRBJ2-3, with 9 positions matching TRBD1. Germline CDR1 GTSNPN, CDR2 SVGIG (reference sequence). The CDR3 spans 13 residues. V lost 5 bases, J lost 6 bases, and 6 bases stayed unmatched.

The rearrangement joins TRBV6-5 to TRBJ2-7; D perhaps matches TRBD1 (6 bases). The CDR3 spans 14 residues. The V gene lost 4 bases and the J gene lost 2 bases, with 12 bases spanning the gap. Germline V gene lookup returns CDR1 MNHEY and CDR2 SVGAGI. The CDR3 DNA reads TGTGCCAGCAGTTCAGGGGCCTGGGCCTACGAGCAGTACTTC. Translated, it gives CASSSGAWAYEQYF.

This chain uses TRBV11-3 with TRBJ2-7; possibly TRBD1 for D (5 bases). The V end was cut by 1 base, the J end by 2 bases, with 12 bases between. Germline-derived CDR1 and CDR2 are SGHNT and YENEEA. CDR3 length: 15 residues. This CDR3 is CASSLGQPLTYEQYF. The CDR3, as DNA: TGTGCCAGCAGCTTAGGACAGCCTTTGACCTACGAGCAGTACTTC.

The chain uses TRBV6-1 and TRBJ2-3, with 9 bases fitting TRBD2. Germline trimming cut 4 bases from V and 3 bases from J; bases unmatched to any gene: 5. Germline loops: CDR1 MNHNS, CDR2 SASEGT. This CDR3 spans 15 amino acids. In DNA form, the CDR3 reads TGTGCCAGCAGTGTGACTAGCGGAGCGACAGATACGCAGTATTTT. This sequence encodes CASSVTSGATDTQYF.

On this clone: A read error may produce the germline difference seen at one junction end. J is TRBJ2-5 and V is TRBV4-1, with TRBD2 matching over 15 bases. Germline lookup yields CDR1 MGHRA and CDR2 YSYEKL. This CDR3 region has 19 residues. As DNA, the CDR3 is TGCGCCAGCAGCCCGGGACTAGCGGGAGGTGACCAGAATCAAGGGACCCAGTACTTC. Protein: CASSPGLAGGDQNQGTQYF.

The gene calls are TRBV4-1 and TRBJ1-3; TRBD1 might be the D (6 bases). The germline V gene has CDR1 MGHRA and CDR2 YSYEKL. CDR3 length equals 16 residues. With 1 base removed from V and 3 bases from J, the gap between germline ends came to 13 bases. CDR3 in amino acids: CASSQGFGGRGNTIYF. Here the CDR3 DNA reads TGCGCCAGCAGCCAAGGGTTTGGGGGCCGTGGAAACACCATATATTTT.

This chain links TRBV10-2 with TRBJ2-1; TRBD1 might be the D (5 bases). Germline V gene sequence: CDR1 WSHSY, CDR2 SAAADI. This CDR3 has 16 amino acids. Trimming left V 4 bases short and J 4 bases short, with 17 bases between. The CDR3: CASSARQGLEYNEQFF. In nucleotides, the CDR3 is TGCGCCAGCAGTGCTCGCCAGGGTTTAGAGTACAATGAGCAGTTCTTC.

CDR3 DNA: TGTGCCAGCACCCGGGACAGGGGGCCGGACGAGCAGTACTTC. Encoded protein: CASTRDRGPDEQYF. This rearrangement joins TRBV28 to TRBJ2-7, with 12 nucleotides matching TRBD1. This CDR3 spans 14 amino acids. With 7 bases clipped from V and 5 bases from J, the junction kept 6 bases outside the gene matches. Per germline, CDR1 MDHEN and CDR2 SYDVKM.

The chain has TRBV15 and TRBJ2-7; 9 nucleotides line up with TRBD1. The germline V gene encodes CDR1 LNHNV and CDR2 YYDKDF (reference sequence). The junction had 7 bases not matched to a gene; V was cut back by 0 bases and J by 4 bases. The CDR3 has 16 amino acids. The CDR3 DNA sequence: TGTGCCACCAGCAGAGATGAGTTTGACAGGGGGTACGAGCAGTACTTC. Encoded protein: CATSRDEFDRGYEQYF. The variable domain in full, with the rest retrieved from reference TRBV15 and TRBJ2-7, is DAMVIQNPRYQVTQFGKPVTLSCSQTLNHNVMYWYQQKSSQAPKLLFHYYDKDFNNEADTPDNFQSRRPNTSFCFLDIRSPGLGDTAMYLCATSRDEFDRGYEQYFGPGTRLTVT.

The chain combines TRBV9 with TRBJ2-1; D might be TRBD2 (5 bases). This CDR3 region has 18 residues. The V gene lost 4 bases and the J gene lost 5 bases, with 25 bases spanning the gap. The germline V gene encodes CDR1 SGDLS and CDR2 YYNGEE. CDR3 amino acids: CASSPRMSWAGRNNEQFF. Here the CDR3 DNA reads TGTGCCAGCAGCCCGCGGATGAGTTGGGCGGGCCGGAACAATGAGCAGTTCTTC.

The gene calls are TRBV9 and TRBJ1-1; 7 bases are a match to TRBD1. CDR1 SGDLS and CDR2 YYNGEE come from the germline V gene. The junction had 5 bases not matched to a gene; V was cut back by 3 bases and J by 3 bases. The CDR3 extends over 14 amino acids. CDR3 nucleotides: TGTGCCAGCAGCGGGACAGGAGGGGACACTGAAGCTTTCTTT. It specifies CASSGTGGDTEAFF.

This rearrangement joins TRBV10-1 to TRBJ2-1; 7 positions match TRBD2. J lost 10 bases, V lost 0 bases, and 3 bases had no gene match. The CDR3 totals 13 residues. Germline CDR1 is WNHNN and CDR2 is SYGVQD (reference sequence). The CDR3 nucleotides are TGCGCCAGCAGTGAGTCGGGACTACCGGAGCAGTTCTTC. Amino acid sequence: CASSESGLPEQFF.

This clone was recorded once. The J gene is TRBJ2-7, the V gene TRBV5-3; TRBD1 agrees at 7 bases. TRBV5-3 is marked as an open reading frame, function uncertain. V lost 1 base to trimming and J lost 6 bases; unmatched junction nucleotides: 10. There are 15 residues in the CDR3. The CDR3 reads CARSLWYEGAVEQYF. DNA of the CDR3: TGTGCCAGAAGCTTGTGGTACGAGGGGGCGGTCGAGCAGTACTTC.